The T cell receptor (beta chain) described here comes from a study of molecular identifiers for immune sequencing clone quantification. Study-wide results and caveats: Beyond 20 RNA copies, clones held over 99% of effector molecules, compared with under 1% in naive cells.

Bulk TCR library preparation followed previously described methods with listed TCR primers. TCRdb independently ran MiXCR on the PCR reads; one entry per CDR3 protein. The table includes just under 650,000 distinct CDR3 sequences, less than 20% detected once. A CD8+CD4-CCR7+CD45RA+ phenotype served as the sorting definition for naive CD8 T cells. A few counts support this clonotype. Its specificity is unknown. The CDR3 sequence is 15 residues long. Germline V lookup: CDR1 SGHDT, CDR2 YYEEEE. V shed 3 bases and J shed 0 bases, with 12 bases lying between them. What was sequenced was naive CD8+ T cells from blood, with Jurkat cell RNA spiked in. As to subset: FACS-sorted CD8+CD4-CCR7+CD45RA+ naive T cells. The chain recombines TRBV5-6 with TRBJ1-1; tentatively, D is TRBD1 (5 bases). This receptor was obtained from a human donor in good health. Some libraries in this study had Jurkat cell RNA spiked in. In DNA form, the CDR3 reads TGTGCCAGCAGCTCCGAACAGGTAATGAACACTGAAGCTTTCTTT. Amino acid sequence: CASSSEQVMNTEAFF.